This TCR beta chain was captured by sequencing in a study of blood T cell repertoires in COVID-19. Germline CDR1 is SGDLS and CDR2 is YYNGEE. The V end lost 3 bases, the J end lost 8 bases, and 6 bases lay between the germline ends. The CDR3 spans 10 residues. Generated by immunoSEQ multiplex PCR, the TCRdb table keeps only in-frame clones and is missing some. The table lists about 180,000 clones, 85% of them singletons, with 15% to 20% in the top ten. The chain couples TRBV9 to TRBJ2-7; D uncertain. The TCR was taken from a person aged 65-85 years with COVID-19, enrolled during active disease. The specimen was peripheral blood. This chain's CDR3 is CASSAKQQYF. CDR3 DNA: TGTGCCAGCAGCGCAAAGCAGCAGTACTTC.